This T cell receptor (beta chain) was identified during a study of cytomegalovirus exposure and HLA in healthy donors. As for the study in general: Tens of millions of unique TCRs from HLA-typed donors made up an early data release.

Per germline, CDR1 ENHRY and CDR2 SYGVKD. The CDR3 is 14 amino acids. V shed 5 bases and J 6 bases; nucleotides not matched to a gene: 7. The primer mix had 60 Vbeta and 13 Jbeta primers. Profiling relied on immunoSEQ multiplex PCR, and the TCRdb table lists in-frame clones only, not all of them. The profile covers 95,000 to 150,000 clones, with about four fifths appearing a single time and 1.8% taken by the ten largest. All donors participated as healthy donors of bone marrow. Donors counted as nominally healthy when sampled, yet unrecorded immune exposures were likely. Sequenced material: PBMCs. This TCR came from a man younger than 35 in good health and CMV-seronegative. The chain joins TRBV10-3 to TRBJ1-5; 7 nucleotides align to TRBD1. CDR3 amino acids: CAISKGAEVQPQHF. DNA for the CDR3: TGTGCCATCAGTAAGGGGGCCGAGGTTCAGCCCCAGCATTTT.